This record covers a single T cell receptor beta chain. Its target is unknown. The V and J ends lost 2 bases and 1 base respectively, with 2 bases between them. CDR1 is SGHTA and CDR2 is FQGNSA in the germline V gene. This CDR3 has 12 amino acids. Separate cDNA molecules each had unique molecular identifiers attached to them. TCRdb itself ran the 5' RACE reads through MiXCR, one entry per CDR3 protein. The sample lists 70,000 to 90,000 distinct CDR3 sequences; about 14% were seen once. The data stem from a study of early T cells in non-severe SARS-CoV-2 infection. Looking at the study overall: Alpha and beta chains were unpaired, from unsorted whole-blood bulk RNA. Overall study findings and caveats: Private and CD4 specificities were missed by VDJdb matching, skewed to anti-spike CD8.

The sequenced sample was whole blood. The clonotype originates from an adult who was a healthcare worker with PCR-confirmed SARS-CoV-2 infection or an uninfected control (not recorded which). This chain uses TRBV7-2 with TRBJ1-2; D uncertain. In DNA, the CDR3 is TGTGCCAGCAGCTTAAATAACTATGGCTACACCTTC. It specifies CASSLNNYGYTF.